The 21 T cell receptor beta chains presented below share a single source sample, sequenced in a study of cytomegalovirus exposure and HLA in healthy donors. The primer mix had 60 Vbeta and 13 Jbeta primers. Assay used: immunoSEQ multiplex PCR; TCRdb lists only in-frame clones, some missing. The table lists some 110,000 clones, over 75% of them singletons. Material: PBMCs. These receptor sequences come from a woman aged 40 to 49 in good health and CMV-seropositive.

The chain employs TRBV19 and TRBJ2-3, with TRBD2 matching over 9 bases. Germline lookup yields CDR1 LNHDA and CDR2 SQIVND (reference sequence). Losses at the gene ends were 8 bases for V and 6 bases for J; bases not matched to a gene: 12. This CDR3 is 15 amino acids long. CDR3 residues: CASDNSGRNADTQYF. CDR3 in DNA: TGTGCCAGTGACAATAGCGGGAGAAACGCTGATACGCAGTATTTT. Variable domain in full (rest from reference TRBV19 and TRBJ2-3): DGGITQSPKYLFRKEGQNVTLSCEQNLNHDAMYWYRQDPGQGLRLIYYSQIVNDFQKGDIAEGYSVSREKKESFPLTVTSAQKNPTAFYLCASDNSGRNADTQYFGPGTRLTVL.

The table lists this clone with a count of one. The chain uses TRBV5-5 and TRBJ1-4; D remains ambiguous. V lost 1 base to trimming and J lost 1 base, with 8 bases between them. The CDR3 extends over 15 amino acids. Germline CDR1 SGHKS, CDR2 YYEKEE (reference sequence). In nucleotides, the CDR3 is TGTGCCAGCAGCTTGCTTACACAAACTAATGAAAAACTGTTTTTT. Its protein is CASSLLTQTNEKLFF. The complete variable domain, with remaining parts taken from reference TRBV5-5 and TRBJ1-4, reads DAGVTQSPTHLIKTRGQQVTLRCSPISGHKSVSWYQQVLGQGPQFIFQYYEKEERGRGNFPDRFSARQFPNYSSELNVNALLLGDSALYLCASSLLTQTNEKLFFGSGTQLSVL.

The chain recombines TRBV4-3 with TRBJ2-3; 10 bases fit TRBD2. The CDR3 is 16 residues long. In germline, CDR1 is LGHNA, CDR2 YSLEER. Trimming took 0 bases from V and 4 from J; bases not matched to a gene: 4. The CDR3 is CASSQDLAGAADTQYF. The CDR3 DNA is TGCGCCAGCAGCCAAGATCTAGCGGGGGCCGCAGATACGCAGTATTTT.

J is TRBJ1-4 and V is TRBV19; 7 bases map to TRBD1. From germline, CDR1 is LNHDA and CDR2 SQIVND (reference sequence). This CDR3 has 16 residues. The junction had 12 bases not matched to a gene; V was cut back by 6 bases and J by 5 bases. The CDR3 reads CASRIWATGVNEKLFF. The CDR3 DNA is TGTGCCAGTAGGATATGGGCAACAGGGGTGAATGAAAAACTGTTTTTT.

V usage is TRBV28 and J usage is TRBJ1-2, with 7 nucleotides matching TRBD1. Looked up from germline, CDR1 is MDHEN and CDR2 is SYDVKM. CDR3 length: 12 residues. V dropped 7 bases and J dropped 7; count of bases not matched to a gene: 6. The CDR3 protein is CASTDRVGGYTF. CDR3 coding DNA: TGTGCCAGCACAGACAGGGTGGGTGGCTACACCTTC.

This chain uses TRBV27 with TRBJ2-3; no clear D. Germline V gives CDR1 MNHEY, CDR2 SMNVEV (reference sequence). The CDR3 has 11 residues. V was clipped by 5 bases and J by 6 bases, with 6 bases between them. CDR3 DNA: TGTGCCAGCAGTCGGTGGGATACGCAGTATTTT. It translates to CASSRWDTQYF.

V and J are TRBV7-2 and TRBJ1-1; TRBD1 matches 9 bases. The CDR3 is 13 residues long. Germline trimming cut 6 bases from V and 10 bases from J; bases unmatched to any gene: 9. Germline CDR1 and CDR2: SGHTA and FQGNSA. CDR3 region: CASSANRDRAAFF. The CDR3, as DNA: TGTGCCAGCAGTGCAAACCGGGACAGGGCAGCTTTCTTT.

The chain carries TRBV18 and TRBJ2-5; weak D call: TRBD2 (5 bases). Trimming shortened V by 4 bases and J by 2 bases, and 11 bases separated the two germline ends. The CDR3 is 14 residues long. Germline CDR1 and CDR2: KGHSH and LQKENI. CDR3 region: CASSRRTGQETQYF. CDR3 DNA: TGTGCCAGCTCACGCAGGACGGGACAAGAGACCCAGTACTTC.

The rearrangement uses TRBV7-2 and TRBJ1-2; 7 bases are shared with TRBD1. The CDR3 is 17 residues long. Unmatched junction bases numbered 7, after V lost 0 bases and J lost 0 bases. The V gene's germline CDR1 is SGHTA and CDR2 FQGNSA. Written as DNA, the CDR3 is TGTGCCAGCAGCTTAGCGCCGGAAGGGGGCCCTAACTATGGCTACACCTTC. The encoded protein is CASSLAPEGGPNYGYTF.

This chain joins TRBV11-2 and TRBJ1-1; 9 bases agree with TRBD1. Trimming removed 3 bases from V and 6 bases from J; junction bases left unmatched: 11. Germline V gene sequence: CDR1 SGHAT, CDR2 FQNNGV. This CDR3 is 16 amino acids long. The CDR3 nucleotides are TGTGCCAGCAGCTTCCTTGGACAGGGGAATTGGGCTGAAGCTTTCTTT. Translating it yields CASSFLGQGNWAEAFF.

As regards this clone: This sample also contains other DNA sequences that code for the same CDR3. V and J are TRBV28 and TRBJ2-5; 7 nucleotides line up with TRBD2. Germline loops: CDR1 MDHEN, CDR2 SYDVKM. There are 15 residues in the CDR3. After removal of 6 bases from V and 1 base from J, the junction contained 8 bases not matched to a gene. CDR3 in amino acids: CASSSPSSGQETQYF. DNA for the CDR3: TGTGCCAGCAGCTCCCCCTCTAGCGGCCAAGAGACCCAGTACTTC.

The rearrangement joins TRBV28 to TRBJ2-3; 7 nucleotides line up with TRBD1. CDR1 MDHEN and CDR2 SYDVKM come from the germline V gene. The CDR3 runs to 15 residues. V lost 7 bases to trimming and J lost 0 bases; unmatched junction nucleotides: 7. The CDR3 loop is CASTTDRTSTDTQYF. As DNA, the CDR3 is TGTGCCAGCACTACGGACAGGACTAGCACAGATACGCAGTATTTT.

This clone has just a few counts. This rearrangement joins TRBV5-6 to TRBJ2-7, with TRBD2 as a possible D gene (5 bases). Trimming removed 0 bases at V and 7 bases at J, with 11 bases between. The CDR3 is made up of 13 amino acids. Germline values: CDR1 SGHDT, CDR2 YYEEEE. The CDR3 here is CASSLAPTGEQYF. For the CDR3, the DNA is TGTGCCAGCAGCTTGGCCCCGACGGGGGAGCAGTACTTC.

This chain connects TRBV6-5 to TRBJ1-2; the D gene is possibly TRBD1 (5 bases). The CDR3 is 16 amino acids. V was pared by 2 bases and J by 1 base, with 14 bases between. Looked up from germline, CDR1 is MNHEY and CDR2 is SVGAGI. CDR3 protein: CASSYTGGRLNYGYTF. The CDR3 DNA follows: TGTGCCAGCAGTTACACCGGGGGACGGCTTAACTATGGCTACACCTTC.

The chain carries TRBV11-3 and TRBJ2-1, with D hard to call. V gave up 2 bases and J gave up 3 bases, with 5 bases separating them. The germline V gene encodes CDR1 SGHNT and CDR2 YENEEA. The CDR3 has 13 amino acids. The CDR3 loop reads CASSLNGYNEQFF. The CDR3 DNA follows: TGTGCCAGCAGCTTAAACGGCTACAATGAGCAGTTCTTC.

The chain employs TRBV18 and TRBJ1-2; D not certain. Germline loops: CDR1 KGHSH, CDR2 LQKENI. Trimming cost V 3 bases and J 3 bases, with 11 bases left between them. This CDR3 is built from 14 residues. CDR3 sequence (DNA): TGTGCCAGCTCACCGGCCGACGGAGACTATGGCTACACCTTC. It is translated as CASSPADGDYGYTF.

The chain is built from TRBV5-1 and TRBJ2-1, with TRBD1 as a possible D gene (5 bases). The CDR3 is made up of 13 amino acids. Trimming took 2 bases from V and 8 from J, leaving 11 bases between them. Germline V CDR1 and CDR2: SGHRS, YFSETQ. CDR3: CASSFAVQDEQFF. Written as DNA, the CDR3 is TGCGCCAGCAGCTTCGCTGTACAGGATGAGCAGTTCTTC.

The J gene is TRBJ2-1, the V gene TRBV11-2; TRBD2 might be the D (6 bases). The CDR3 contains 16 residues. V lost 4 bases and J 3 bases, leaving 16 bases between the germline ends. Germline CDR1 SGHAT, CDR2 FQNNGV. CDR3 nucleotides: TGTGCCAGCAGCTCTCTCCGACTAGGCGGCTACAATGAGCAGTTCTTC. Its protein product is CASSSLRLGGYNEQFF. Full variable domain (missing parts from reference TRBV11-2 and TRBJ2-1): EAGVAQSPRYKIIEKRQSVAFWCNPISGHATLYWYQQILGQGPKLLIQFQNNGVVDDSQLPKDRFSAERLKGVDSTLKIQPAKLEDSAVYLCASSSLRLGGYNEQFFGPGTRLTVL.

For the CDR3, the DNA is TGTGCCAGCAGGCATCGTAAACCCGGAGCTTTCTTT. Translated, it gives CASRHRKPGAFF. J is TRBJ1-1 and V is TRBV11-2; D not resolved. The CDR3 loop spans 12 amino acids. Germline assignment: CDR1 SGHAT and CDR2 FQNNGV. Trimming left V 6 bases short and J 10 bases short, with 15 bases between.

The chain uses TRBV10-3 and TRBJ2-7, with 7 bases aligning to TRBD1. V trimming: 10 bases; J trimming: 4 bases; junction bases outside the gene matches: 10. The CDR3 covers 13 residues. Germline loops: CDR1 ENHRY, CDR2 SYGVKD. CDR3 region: CATALDRVYEQYF. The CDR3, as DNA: TGTGCCACCGCACTCGACAGGGTTTACGAGCAGTACTTC.

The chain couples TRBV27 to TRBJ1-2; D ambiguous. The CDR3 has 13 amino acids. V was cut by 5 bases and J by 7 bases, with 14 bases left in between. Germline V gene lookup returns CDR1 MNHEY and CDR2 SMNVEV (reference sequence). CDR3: CASSPLRRVGYTF. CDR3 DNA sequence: TGTGCCAGCAGTCCCCTTCGGCGGGTTGGCTACACCTTC.